These 11 T cell receptor beta chains were all obtained from the same sample, sequenced in a study of shared clonotypes between healthy human individuals. Assay used: immunoSEQ multiplex PCR; TCRdb lists only in-frame clones, some missing. The profile shows over a million clones, around 98.5% of them singletons. Sequencing input: naive CD4+ T cells sorted from blood. Described subset: CD45RA+ positively selected. The receptor set was obtained from a man younger than 45 in good health.

The chain uses TRBV5-5 and TRBJ2-1; possibly TRBD1 for D (6 bases). The CDR3 length is 14 residues. Per the germline V gene, CDR1 is SGHKS and CDR2 is YYEKEE (reference sequence). V lost 4 bases and J lost 2, with 10 bases in between. The CDR3 is CASSPRTAYNEQFF. The CDR3 DNA sequence: TGTGCCAGCAGCCCCAGGACAGCCTACAATGAGCAGTTCTTC.

In its sample, this clone was seen once. This sequence joins TRBV5-6 and TRBJ2-2, with TRBD2 as a possible D gene (7 bases). This CDR3 region has 16 residues. CDR1 SGHDT and CDR2 YYEEEE come from the germline V gene. The V end lost 1 base, the J end lost 3 bases, and 13 bases lay between the germline ends. CDR3 residues: CASSLRAGAHTGELFF. CDR3 bases: TGTGCCAGCAGCTTGCGGGCGGGGGCGCACACCGGGGAGCTGTTTTTT.

This chain uses TRBV28 with TRBJ2-7; D call uncertain. CDR3 length equals 15 residues. Germline V gene lookup returns CDR1 MDHEN and CDR2 SYDVKM. Trimming removed 5 bases at V and 2 bases at J, with 16 bases between. The CDR3 sequence: CASSICVGPTYEQYF. The CDR3 coding sequence is TGTGCCAGCAGTATCTGCGTCGGTCCAACCTACGAGCAGTACTTC.

A single count supports this clone. This chain links TRBV7-2 with TRBJ2-3; no definite D call. V shed 7 bases and J shed 3 bases, with 8 bases lying between them. The CDR3 spans 12 residues. Germline lookup yields CDR1 SGHTA and CDR2 FQGNSA. CDR3 residues: CASTAGTDTQYF. For the CDR3, the DNA is TGTGCCAGCACCGCCGGGACAGATACGCAGTATTTT.

This chain's CDR3 is CASSGQSPYEQYF. The CDR3, as DNA: TGTGCCAGCAGCGGACAGTCCCCCTACGAGCAGTACTTC. The chain joins TRBV28 to TRBJ2-7, with a possible D match to TRBD1 (6 bases). CDR1 is MDHEN, CDR2 SYDVKM, per germline. Trimming cost V 6 bases and J 2 bases, with 11 bases left between them. The CDR3 runs to 13 residues.

This chain joins TRBV9 and TRBJ2-1; D ambiguous. V shed 4 bases and J shed 0 bases, with 11 bases lying between them. CDR3 length: 15 residues. The germline gives CDR1 SGDLS, CDR2 YYNGEE. CDR3 nucleotide sequence: TGTGCCAGCAGCTACGACTTGAGCTCCTACAATGAGCAGTTCTTC. Translating gives CASSYDLSSYNEQFF.

J is TRBJ2-3 and V is TRBV9; D not certain. CDR1 is SGDLS and CDR2 is YYNGEE in the germline V gene. Between the trimmed V and J ends, which lost 1 base and 5 bases, there was a span of 11 bases. The CDR3 spans 14 residues. In DNA form, the CDR3 reads TGTGCCAGCAGCGTACGCTGGGCGCAAGATACGCAGTATTTT. Protein sequence: CASSVRWAQDTQYF.

For this clone: The sample contains more than one DNA sequence encoding this CDR3. The chain has TRBV5-4 and TRBJ2-7; 9 bases fit TRBD1. The CDR3 spans 15 residues. Trimming removed 4 bases from V and 0 bases from J; junction bases left unmatched: 5. Germline assignment: CDR1 SGHNT and CDR2 YYREEE (reference sequence). The DNA for the CDR3 is TGTGCCAGCAGCGCAGGACAGGGGAGCTCCTACGAGCAGTACTTC. This encodes CASSAGQGSSYEQYF.

V gene TRBV29-1 combines with J gene TRBJ2-2, with 12 bases matching TRBD2. Trimming took 0 bases from V and 5 from J; bases not matched to a gene: 4. Germline CDR1 and CDR2: SQVTM and ANQGSEA. This CDR3 is 16 amino acids long. The CDR3 here is CSVEDPGLAGTGELFF. CDR3 nucleotide sequence: TGCAGCGTTGAAGACCCGGGACTAGCGGGTACCGGGGAGCTGTTTTTT.

The chain couples TRBV7-6 to TRBJ2-5; 9 bases line up with TRBD1. J gave up 7 bases and V 5 bases, and 11 bases lay outside the gene matches. The CDR3 contains 15 residues. Germline CDR1 reads SGHVS; CDR2 reads FNYEAQ. The CDR3 loop reads CASSRRQGDEGTQYF. The CDR3, as DNA: TGTGCCAGCAGCCGACGACAGGGGGACGAGGGGACCCAGTACTTC.

V and J are TRBV9 and TRBJ2-1, with D unclear. The V gene's germline CDR1 is SGDLS and CDR2 YYNGEE. The V and J ends lost 2 bases and 6 bases respectively, with 9 bases between them. This CDR3 comprises 13 residues. The CDR3, as DNA: TGTGCCAGCAGCGTCCCTCCTCGCAATGAGCAGTTCTTC. It translates to CASSVPPRNEQFF.